The text below deals with one TCR beta chain. Its antigen is currently unknown. The data belong to a study of T cells after yellow fever vaccination. On the study more broadly: Any fraction with a low cell number was prepared using SMART-Seq v4 Ultra Low Input. General study findings and limits: The booster response re-showed most primary clones: 96% CD4, around 85% CD8. Peaking on day 5 versus 15, the secondary response was faster but weaker.

A process of 5'RACE template switching, which added a universal primer site and UMIs, was used to make TCR cDNA. A single record per CDR3 protein comes from TCRdb applying MiXCR to the 5' RACE reads. The data hold approximately 610,000 distinct CDR3 sequences, with less than 20% observed a single time. The sample was PBMCs, taken around 5 days after the first yellow fever vaccination. The sequence derives from a man aged 18 to 29 who received the YFV17D yellow fever vaccine.

The CDR3 sequence: CASSLHTQGAFF. DNA of the CDR3: TGTGCCAGCAGCCTGCACACCCAGGGGGCTTTCTTT. This chain links TRBV3-1 with TRBJ1-1; D possibly corresponds to TRBD1 (6 bases). V lost 4 bases to trimming and J lost 11 bases, with 14 bases between them. The germline gives CDR1 LGHDT, CDR2 YNNKEL (reference sequence). The CDR3 runs 12 residues.